The 26 T cell receptor beta chains given below trace back to one sample, sequenced in a study of T-cell reconstitution after alpha-beta-depleted transplantation in children. Preparation of the TCRbeta library was carried out with unique molecular identifiers. TCRdb recomputed calls from the PCR reads with MiXCR, one row per CDR3 protein. Among approximately 240,000 distinct CDR3 sequences, around 10% were seen once, and the ten largest hold approximately 5.9%. The specimen comprised PBMCs from the stem cell graft donor, sampled from the stem cell graft. Receptors were obtained from a human donor who donated a stem cell graft to a child with acute lymphoblastic leukemia.

In this sample, this clonotype turned up a few times. J is TRBJ2-5 and V is TRBV12-3 or TRBV12-4, with no clear D. The CDR3 extends over 12 amino acids. The ends were cut back, 7 bases at V and 5 bases at J, with 11 bases in the middle. The CDR3 nucleotides read TGTGCCAGCAACCTCCTAGGGGAGACCCAGTACTTC. As protein: CASNLLGETQYF.

This clonotype was observed a few times. The chain recombines TRBV10-2 with TRBJ2-3; TRBD2 aligns across 11 bases. With V trimmed by 3 bases and J by 11 bases, 10 bases remained unmatched. The CDR3 has 15 residues. Germline CDR1 is WSHSY and CDR2 is SAAADI. The CDR3 protein is CASSDLAGGEGGQYF. CDR3 nucleotides: TGCGCCAGCAGTGACTTAGCGGGGGGGGAAGGTGGGCAGTATTTT.

This chain uses TRBV14 with TRBJ2-5; unclear D gene. The CDR3 consists of 16 residues. V was cut by 0 bases and J by 2 bases, with 13 bases left in between. Germline V gene lookup returns CDR1 SGHDN and CDR2 FVKESK. This CDR3 reads CASSQDPFVRQETQYF. The CDR3 DNA follows: TGTGCCAGCAGCCAAGATCCCTTCGTGAGGCAAGAGACCCAGTACTTC.

This clonotype was detected ten times or more. This chain connects TRBV7-2 to TRBJ2-5; 8 positions agree with TRBD2. The CDR3 is 16 residues long. The V gene end was trimmed by 5 bases and the J gene end by 0 bases; junction bases not matched to a gene: 8. Germline CDR1 SGHTA, CDR2 FQGNSA. CDR3 in amino acids: CASSPGLALYQETQYF. In nucleotides, the CDR3 is TGTGCCAGCAGCCCTGGACTAGCCCTGTACCAAGAGACCCAGTACTTC.

Many counts were recorded for this clonotype. The rearrangement uses TRBV7-9 and TRBJ1-1; TRBD1 might be the D (6 bases). Germline V gives CDR1 SEHNR, CDR2 FQNEAQ (reference sequence). The CDR3 has 15 amino acids. V was pared by 1 base and J by 10 bases, with 19 bases between. CDR3 protein: CASSLVRGWNGGAFF. As DNA, the CDR3 is TGTGCCAGCAGCTTAGTTAGGGGGTGGAACGGTGGAGCTTTCTTT.

This clonotype was observed many times. The gene calls are TRBV20-1 and TRBJ2-7; D uncertain. The germline V gene encodes CDR1 DFQATT and CDR2 SNEGSKA (reference sequence). CDR3 size: 18 residues. V was shortened by 3 bases and J by 3 bases, with 27 bases between the two germline ends. CDR3 DNA sequence: TGCAGTGCTAGTTTAAGGCAGAACGAATTACGGACCCTCTACGAGCAGTACTTC. Its protein product is CSASLRQNELRTLYEQYF.

This clonotype was found many times. This chain uses TRBV3-1 with TRBJ2-5; D ambiguous. Germline V gene lookup returns CDR1 LGHDT and CDR2 YNNKEL (reference sequence). The CDR3 consists of 13 residues. V was trimmed by 1 base and J by 7 bases, leaving 10 bases between them. This chain's CDR3 is CASSQARTGTQYF. CDR3 bases: TGTGCCAGCAGCCAAGCACGAACCGGGACCCAGTACTTC.

This clonotype was detected ten times or more. V and J are TRBV20-1 and TRBJ1-2; tentative D call: TRBD1 (5 bases). Germline CDR1 is DFQATT and CDR2 is SNEGSKA (reference sequence). This CDR3 is built from 14 residues. The germline V and J ends were trimmed by 3 bases and 0 bases, with 11 bases remaining between them. This CDR3 reads CSASLAGTNYGYTF. CDR3 DNA sequence: TGCAGTGCTAGTCTCGCAGGGACTAACTATGGCTACACCTTC.

This clonotype was observed many times. The chain is built from TRBV30 and TRBJ2-6, with 14 bases lining up with TRBD2. The CDR3 covers 19 residues. CDR1 GTSNPN and CDR2 SVGIG come from the germline V gene (reference sequence). The junction had 8 bases not matched to a gene; V was cut back by 2 bases and J by 2 bases. The CDR3 region has the DNA TGTGCCTGGAGTCTCCCGGGACTAGCGGGGGTGGCTGGGGCCAACGTCCTGACTTTC. Protein: CAWSLPGLAGVAGANVLTF.

Only a few counts were recorded for this clonotype. This chain connects TRBV5-1 to TRBJ2-3; 10 nucleotides match TRBD2. V lost 1 base and J lost 7; bases outside the gene matches: 6. The germline V gene encodes CDR1 SGHRS and CDR2 YFSETQ. This CDR3 region has 15 residues. CDR3 sequence: CASSLSAGGPNTQYF. DNA for the CDR3: TGCGCCAGCAGCTTGTCAGCGGGGGGGCCGAATACGCAGTATTTT.

This clonotype was counted at least ten times. The chain uses TRBV10-3 and TRBJ1-3; possibly TRBD1 for D (6 bases). The germline gives CDR1 ENHRY, CDR2 SYGVKD. The CDR3 has 14 amino acids. The V gene lost 5 bases and the J gene lost 1 base, with 9 bases spanning the gap. CDR3 coding DNA: TGTGCCATCAGTACAGGGATGTCTGGAAACACCATATATTTT. Encoded protein: CAISTGMSGNTIYF.

As regards this clonotype: Just one base apart from a much larger clone, this may be a read error. The rearrangement links TRBV11-2 to TRBJ2-3; TRBD1 matches 8 bases. J was trimmed by 7 bases and V by 5 bases; bases with no gene match: 14. Germline lookup yields CDR1 SGHAT and CDR2 FQNNGV. This CDR3 region has 16 residues. The CDR3 nucleotides are TGTGCCAGCAGCCCAGGGGGCCTAGGTTTATCGAATACGCAGTATTTT. The encoded protein is CASSPGGLGLSNTQYF.

This clonotype has ten or more counts. The gene calls are TRBV7-2 and TRBJ2-5, with no clear D. Per germline, CDR1 SGHTA and CDR2 FQGNSA. The CDR3 sequence is 13 residues long. The germline V and J ends were trimmed by 1 base and 3 bases, with 6 bases remaining between them. For the CDR3, the DNA is TGTGCCAGCAGCTTAGGGGTTGAAGAGACCCAGTACTTC. Encoded protein: CASSLGVEETQYF.

The V gene is TRBV29-1, the J gene TRBJ1-1; a possible D gene is TRBD1 (5 bases). Trimming stripped 4 bases from V and 6 bases from J, with 18 bases between. Germline V gives CDR1 SQVTM, CDR2 ANQGSEA. The CDR3 runs to 14 residues. CDR3 region: CSVGQGLEGAEAFF. CDR3 nucleotides: TGCAGCGTTGGGCAGGGCCTCGAGGGTGCTGAAGCTTTCTTT.

This clonotype occurred a few times. The chain uses TRBV27 and TRBJ2-1; D possibly corresponds to TRBD2 (7 bases). The V gene's germline CDR1 is MNHEY and CDR2 SMNVEV (reference sequence). V was cut by 7 bases and J by 4 bases, with 8 bases left in between. The CDR3 covers 12 residues. The CDR3 loop is CASKGGYNEQFF. The CDR3 bases are TGTGCCAGCAAGGGGGGGTACAATGAGCAGTTCTTC.

This chain joins TRBV14 and TRBJ1-1, with TRBD1 matching over 7 bases. The CDR3 has 14 residues. CDR1 is SGHDN, CDR2 FVKESK, per germline. The V and J ends lost 3 bases and 5 bases, in that order; junction bases with no gene match: 6. In DNA, the CDR3 is TGTGCCAGCAGCCAGGTGACAGGGCGGACTGAAGCTTTCTTT. It is translated as CASSQVTGRTEAFF.

This clonotype was counted a few times. The V gene is TRBV10-3, the J gene TRBJ1-1; D unclear. Looked up from germline, CDR1 is ENHRY and CDR2 is SYGVKD. The CDR3 loop spans 12 amino acids. V lost 6 bases and J 13 bases, leaving 18 bases between the germline ends. CDR3 amino acids: CAIRASGPNIFF. The CDR3 nucleotides are TGTGCCATCAGGGCTTCGGGCCCCAATATTTTCTTT.

This clonotype was seen a handful of times. This chain links TRBV7-8 with TRBJ2-7, with 13 bases aligning to TRBD2. The CDR3 sequence is 15 residues long. CDR1 and CDR2 from the germline V gene are SGHVS and FQNEAQ. V dropped 1 base and J dropped 7; count of bases not matched to a gene: 4. In nucleotides, the CDR3 is TGTGCCAGCAGCTTAGGGGGACTAGCGGGGTATGAGCAGTACTTC. Amino acids: CASSLGGLAGYEQYF.

This clonotype has a handful of counts. The chain couples TRBV7-2 to TRBJ1-5, with a possible D match to TRBD1 (5 bases). CDR3 length: 14 amino acids. V was clipped by 3 bases and J by 7 bases, with 13 bases between them. CDR1 and CDR2 from the germline V gene are SGHTA and FQGNSA. CDR3 amino acids: CASSFKGQGQPQHF. CDR3 bases: TGTGCCAGCAGCTTCAAAGGGCAGGGCCAGCCCCAGCATTTT. The full variable domain, in which reference TRBV7-2 and TRBJ1-5 provide the parts outside the CDR3, is GAGVSQSPSNKVTEKGKDVELRCDPISGHTALYWYRQSLGQGLEFLIYFQGNSAPDKSGLPSDRFSAERTGGSVSTLTIQRTQQEDSAVYLCASSFKGQGQPQHFGDGTRLSIL.

The rearrangement uses TRBV3-1 and TRBJ2-5; D may correspond to TRBD1 or TRBD2 (6 bases each). The length of the CDR3 is 13 residues. Germline loops: CDR1 LGHDT, CDR2 YNNKEL (reference sequence). The ends were cut back, 7 bases at V and 5 bases at J, with 14 bases in the middle. In DNA, the CDR3 is TGTGCCAGCATGACGGGGGCGGTCGAGACCCAGTACTTC. Its protein product is CASMTGAVETQYF.

The chain links TRBV21-1 to TRBJ1-6; the tabulated D call, TRBD1, remains unverified against the DNA. TRBV21-1 represents a pseudogene. CDR3 length: 14 residues. CDR3 region: CASRPDRGHSPLHF. Here the CDR3 DNA reads TGTGCCAGCAGACCGGACAGGGGGCATTCACCCCTCCACTTT.

A single count supports this clonotype. One end of the junction is discordant with germline, which a read error may explain. The chain is built from TRBV11-2 and TRBJ1-5; a weak D match, TRBD1 (6 bases). The length of the CDR3 is 13 residues. Germline V gene data show CDR1 as SGHAT and CDR2 as FQNNGV. The CDR3 region is CASSEQGAQPEHF. The CDR3 DNA follows: TGTGCCAGCAGCGAACAGGGAGCCCAGCCCGAGCATTTT. The whole variable domain, remainder taken from reference TRBV11-2 and TRBJ1-5, is EAGVAQSPRYKIIEKRQSVAFWCNPISGHATLYWYQQILGQGPKLLIQFQNNGVVDDSQLPKDRFSAERLKGVDSTLKIQPAKLEDSAVYLCASSEQGAQPEHFGDGTRLSIL.

This clonotype has a handful of counts. This chain joins TRBV12-3 or TRBV12-4 and TRBJ1-5; a possible D gene is TRBD1 (5 bases). CDR3 length: 15 amino acids. Trimming left V 0 bases short and J 4 bases short, with 10 bases between. The CDR3 DNA sequence: TGTGCCAGCAGTTTAGCGTCGGGGGTAAATCAGCCCCAGCATTTT. It yields the protein CASSLASGVNQPQHF.

At least ten counts were recorded for this clonotype. The rearrangement joins TRBV20-1 to TRBJ1-1; TRBD1 matches at 8 bases. V lost 5 bases to trimming and J lost 7 bases; unmatched junction nucleotides: 9. There are 13 residues in the CDR3. Germline CDR1 DFQATT, CDR2 SNEGSKA (reference sequence). The CDR3 region is CSARTQGDSEAFF. CDR3 coding DNA: TGCAGTGCTCGGACACAGGGGGACAGTGAAGCTTTCTTT.

V and J are TRBV24-1 and TRBJ1-2, with 10 bases matching TRBD1. Germline V gives CDR1 KGHDR, CDR2 SFDVKD. The CDR3 is 18 amino acids. Trimming at V came to 5 bases and at J to 2 bases, leaving 13 bases not matched to a gene. The CDR3 reads CATSAPDGTGAKNYGYTF. The CDR3 nucleotides are TGTGCCACCAGTGCCCCAGACGGGACAGGGGCGAAAAACTATGGCTACACCTTC.

This clonotype was counted a few times. The chain has TRBV7-6 and TRBJ2-7; 12 nucleotides line up with TRBD2. The CDR3 extends over 15 amino acids. Germline lookup yields CDR1 SGHVS and CDR2 FNYEAQ. The V and J ends lost 4 bases and 6 bases, in that order; junction bases with no gene match: 7. The DNA of the CDR3 is TGTGCCAGCAGCTCTAGCGGGGGGGCTGGAATCGAGCAGTACTTC. Protein product: CASSSSGGAGIEQYF.